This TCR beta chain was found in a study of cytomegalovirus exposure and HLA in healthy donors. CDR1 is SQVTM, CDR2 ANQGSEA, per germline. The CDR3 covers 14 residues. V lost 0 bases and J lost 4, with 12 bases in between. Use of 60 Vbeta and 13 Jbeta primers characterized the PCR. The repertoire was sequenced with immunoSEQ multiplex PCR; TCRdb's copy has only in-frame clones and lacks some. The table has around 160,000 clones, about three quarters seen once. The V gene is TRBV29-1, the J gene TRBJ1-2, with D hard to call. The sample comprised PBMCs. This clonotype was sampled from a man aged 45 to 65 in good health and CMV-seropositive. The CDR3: CSVEETVFGYGYTF. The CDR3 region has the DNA TGCAGCGTTGAAGAAACGGTTTTCGGCTATGGCTACACCTTC.